The subject of this entry is one T cell receptor beta chain. Its antigen is still unknown. No base-level quality is on record; no much larger clone is a single base apart. The data were taken from a study of cytomegalovirus exposure and HLA in healthy donors (dated 2017 in TCRdb). General notes on the study: An earlier analysis of fewer than 750 of the donors reported 276 Gb of sequence data and some 110 million unique TCR beta sequences obtained from around 170 million T cells. An early release that covered several hundred HLA-typed donors contained around 330 gigabases of sequencing data and about 93 million unique TCR sequences. The genetic ancestry cluster associated with self-reported Caucasian donors included around 76% of the roughly 380 genotyped donors. The study aimed to test whether cataloging public T cell receptors could reveal signatures of past pathogen exposure. Using immunosequencing, the study profiled T cell repertoires from 640 or so subjects and related those repertoires to cytomegalovirus serostatus. A separate validation cohort of roughly 110 different subjects was used in addition to the approximately 700-subject first cohort. High-throughput TCR immunosequencing, statistical association of individual TCRs with disease status, and machine learning were combined to predict cytomegalovirus infection status. A later analysis re-analyzed previously published TCR beta repertoires from approximately 670 donors and added high-resolution HLA genotyping to study TCR occurrence patterns. Rather than drawing on any new phenotypic data, the later analysis identified candidate immune exposures from TCR beta sequences and the way those sequences occurred across donors. To decide whether each TCR beta V gene segment behaved as functional or pseudogenic, an earlier analysis of some 580 of the donors relied on high-throughput TCR beta sequencing. Alongside the repertoire data, information on donor age, sex, ethnicity and CMV serostatus was compiled. A later genetic analysis used genome-wide SNP genotypes for about 65% of the 666 donors, treating that subset as a discovery cohort. Every repertoire in the discovery cohort had been generated on one and the same sequencing platform. Both class I and class II loci were covered by HLA typing, at four-digit resolution. Typing coverage differed by locus: A, B, C, DRB1 and DQB1 were typed in about 620-640 donors, DQA1 in roughly 500, DPA1 in 600 to 610, and DPB1 in approximately 450. Roughly 5 DR-DQ haplotypes were handled as single units for association and clustering because linkage in the cohort was strong. On average, around 200,000 unique TCR beta nucleotide sequences were sequenced per donor among 398 genotyped donors of the cohort, with roughly a sixth of those sequences being non-productive. Broad study findings and their caveats: Linkage disequilibrium might explain the correlated functional status among segregating V segments, but an unknown experimental factor could not be excluded. The authors suggested that the approach could potentially be extended to other disease states and immunological phenotypes. Because the 87-base-pair reads could not distinguish some IMGT-functional V segments, including TRBV6-2 and TRBV6-3, those segments were excluded. In this cohort, only TCR beta chains were sequenced, and detectable features were limited by the absence of alpha or paired-chain data. A few of the identified cytomegalovirus-associated TCR beta chains were confirmed in vitro to be specific for cytomegalovirus antigens. A further reported finding was that TCR beta sequences accurately predicted the HLA-A and HLA-B alleles for most subjects in the first cohort. For the cohort, immune exposure information was limited to CMV serostatus. In an earlier analysis of fewer than 750 of the donors, most TCR beta V segments were observed in productive rearrangements about 87% or about 30% of the time, broadly matching IMGT annotations. A later genetic analysis reported fewer N-insertions in productive TCRs among donors in an Asian-associated ancestry cluster than the roughly 650-donor mean. Because HLA typing was unavailable for some donors at each locus, only the typed subset was used in association tests. A later analysis found that HLA-associated TCR beta chains were more clonally expanded and had lower generation probabilities than equally common non-associated chains. At a false discovery rate of 0.05, a later analysis linked under 20,000 TCR beta sequences to specific HLA alleles. Most TCR sequences were seen in very few donors, while some public TCRs were found in many individuals. About 17 rarely observed V segments, including chromosome 9 orphons, were excluded from the earlier analysis of some 590 of the donors because counts were too low. A cluster of highly shared sequence variants was judged likely to be a technical artifact of the sequencing pipeline. A later analysis reported that several top co-occurrence clusters appeared linked to parvovirus B19, influenza, CMV and Epstein-Barr virus. When HLA alleles, especially DR and DQ, strongly co-occurred, TCR associations were difficult to assign to individual alleles. The presence/absence analyses assumed that sequencing depth was roughly uniform across donors, and that assumption may not be true. A later analysis found that most CMV-associated TCR beta chains appeared HLA-restricted, with HLA associations seemingly driven largely by CMV exposure. Cytomegalovirus status was reported to be diagnosed by the classifier with high specificity and sensitivity in both the original and validation cohorts. A later genetic analysis associated a missense DCLRE1C variant with V-gene and J-gene trimming of TCR beta chains, and an independent cohort replicated the association. The study listed 150 to 200 TCR beta chains as associated with cytomegalovirus. In a later analysis, the rate of TCR association differed among HLA loci, with DRB1 alleles having the most associated TCRs and HLA-C alleles having the fewest.

Receptor libraries were prepared by the immunoSEQ multiplex PCR assay. For the multiplex PCR, a mixture combining 60 forward primers for TCR Vbeta segments and 13 reverse primers for TCR Jbeta segments was used. Amplification of the CDR3 region of rearranged TCR beta genes was performed with a multiplex PCR assay on genomic DNA. Amplified TCR beta libraries were sequenced as 87-base-pair reads on the Illumina HiSeq System. In the authors' own workflow: A later analysis counted 65 million to 90 million unique TCR beta chains across the approximately 700 repertoires, and 9 million to 14 million of these chains were shared by at least two donors. A nearest-neighbor algorithm error-corrected the raw reads and collapsed the reads into unique sequences, merging closely related sequences to remove PCR and sequencing errors. To assign V, D and J gene segments, CDR3 sequences were aligned to IMGT reference sequences. For a sequence to be retained, at least a six-nucleotide match to both a V gene segment and a J gene segment was required. A rearrangement was called productive if the CDR3 had no stop codons and remained in frame with V and J, and every other rearrangement was called non-productive. CDR3 was defined by IMGT convention, running from the second conserved V-encoded cysteine to the conserved J-encoded phenylalanine. Sequences without an unambiguous match to a single V gene segment were excluded from the earlier analysis of several hundred of the donors. An earlier analysis of a few hundred of the donors called V segments functional above 56.7% productive rearrangements and segregating when the between-donor standard deviation exceeded 5%. A statistical classification framework was built for diagnosing cytomegalovirus status from the catalog of TCR beta chain sequences. In a later analysis, V and J genes were assigned by comparing TCR nucleotide sequences against IMGT/GENE-DB human TR gene sequences. Using the TCRdist pipeline, a later analysis assigned CDR3 sequences along with most-parsimonious VDJ recombination scenarios. In a later analysis, each TCR beta chain was defined by its CDR3 amino acid sequence together with its V-gene family, and reads without a unique V-gene family were excluded. In a later analysis, fewer than 600 highly shared, low-generation-probability nucleotide sequences were removed to address suspected cross-contamination and a sequencing artifact. For each public chain, a later analysis derived a clonal expansion index from normalized ranks of inferred template counts within each repertoire. In a later analysis, generation probabilities were computed with a VDJ recombination model fitted to out-of-frame rearrangements, and the resulting probabilities were checked against IGoR. A later analysis scored TCR-TCR, TCR-HLA and TCR-CMV co-occurrence with hypergeometric tests, applying a repertoire-size bias correction to TCR pairs. False discovery rates were estimated in a later analysis by permuting HLA or CMV assignments 20 times. In a later analysis, co-occurring TCRs were grouped using DBSCAN, and TCRdist sequence similarity was added for clustering within HLA-allele-positive subsets. Co-occurrence clustering excluded repertoires with fewer than 30,000 or more than 120,000 public chains, plus five with anomalous nucleotide sharing. TCRdb holds this immuneACCESS table with in-frame rearrangements only. Some clones are missing; in checked studies, unresolved V genes explain under half, and the rest has no known cause. The V and J calls and the clone size are those of that table, but D and trimming were determined from the DNA. This sample is represented by around 80,000 clones; roughly 70% of them were singletons. Of the sample, about 9.1% is held by the ten largest clones.

The cohort was made up of roughly 670 healthy bone marrow donors. All cohort members were sampled while nominally healthy, although unrecorded immune exposures were likely present. The donor tested CMV seropositive, placing the donor among the 290 or so seropositive members of the cohort. Every donor gave a peripheral blood sample, and the peripheral blood mononuclear cells from that sample were used for TCR beta sequencing. Genomic DNA was extracted from the blood cell samples with the Qiagen DNeasy Blood Extraction Kit. The CDR3 covers 18 residues, taking in both the cysteine and the phenylalanine. This entry keeps only the CDR3 DNA: 54 bases, framed from base 1. The germline V gene (reference sequence) supplies CDR1 MNHEY and CDR2 SMNVEV. Compared with germline, V lacks 6 bases and J lacks 3 bases; bases without a gene match: 17.

The source material was PBMCs. The chain is assembled from TRBV27 and TRBJ1-5; 7 middle bases align to TRBD1. The sequence was collected from a man aged 35 to 55 in good health and CMV-seropositive. The nucleotide sequence is TGTGCCAGCAGCCGGAGTCCCACAGGGGCGAGGATCAATCAGCCCCAGCATTTT. The translation is CASSRSPTGARINQPQHF.